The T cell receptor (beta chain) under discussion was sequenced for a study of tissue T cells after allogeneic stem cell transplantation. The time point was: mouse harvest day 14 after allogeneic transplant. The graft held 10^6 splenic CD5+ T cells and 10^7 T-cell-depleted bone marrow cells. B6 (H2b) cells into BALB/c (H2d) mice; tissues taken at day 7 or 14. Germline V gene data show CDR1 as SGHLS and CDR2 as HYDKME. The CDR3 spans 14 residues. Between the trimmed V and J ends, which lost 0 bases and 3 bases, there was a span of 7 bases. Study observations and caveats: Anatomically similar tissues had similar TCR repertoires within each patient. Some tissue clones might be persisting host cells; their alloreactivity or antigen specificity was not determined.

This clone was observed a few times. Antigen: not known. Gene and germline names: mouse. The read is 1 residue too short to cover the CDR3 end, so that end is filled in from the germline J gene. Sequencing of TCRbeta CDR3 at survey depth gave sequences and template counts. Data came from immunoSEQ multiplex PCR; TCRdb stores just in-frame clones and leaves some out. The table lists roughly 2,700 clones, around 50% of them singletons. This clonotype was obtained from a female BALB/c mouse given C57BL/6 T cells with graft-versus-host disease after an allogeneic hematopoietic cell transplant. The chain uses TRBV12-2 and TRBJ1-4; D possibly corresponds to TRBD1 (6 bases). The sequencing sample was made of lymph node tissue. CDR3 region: CASSLDRTNERLFF. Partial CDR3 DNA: TGTGCCAGCTCTCTCGACAGGACCAACGAAAGATTATTT.